This T cell receptor beta chain stems from a study of OX40 agonist ivuxolimab in advanced cancers. Profiling relied on immunoSEQ multiplex PCR, and the TCRdb table lists in-frame clones only, not all of them. The sample carries about 61,000 clones, 80% to 90% recorded once. This CDR3 is built from 14 residues. This TCR was sampled from an adult with an advanced solid tumor such as melanoma, head and neck, liver or kidney cancer. This chain uses TRBV21-1 with TRBJ2-7; the table's D call, TRBD2, has no DNA check behind it. TRBV21-1 is listed as a pseudogene. The sample was CD4+ or CD8+ T cells sorted from blood, taken in a trial of the OX40 agonist ivuxolimab. CDR3 nucleotide sequence: TGTGCCAGCGTTAATGCCGCGGTCAAATACGAGCAGTACTTC. Translation gives CASVNAAVKYEQYF.